This T cell receptor beta chain is drawn from a study of cytomegalovirus exposure and HLA in healthy donors. The PCR had 60 Vbeta and 13 Jbeta primers. This table comes from immunoSEQ multiplex PCR, and its TCRdb copy is limited to in-frame clones, with some not included. The repertoire holds about 170,000 clones, with 85% as singletons. Study results and limitations: The authors listed over 150 TCR beta chains as cytomegalovirus-associated.

CDR3 size: 14 residues. Trimming stripped 5 bases from V and 0 bases from J, with 7 bases between. Per the germline V gene, CDR1 is SEHNR and CDR2 is FQNEAQ (reference sequence). Of note for this clone: Its antigen is unidentified.

The chain combines TRBV7-9 with TRBJ1-4, with D unresolved. The receptor was derived from a boy between 2 and 15 years old in good health and CMV-seronegative. The sample was PBMCs. DNA of the CDR3: TGTGCCAGCAGCGCGGCGGCAACTAATGAAAAACTGTTTTTT. Protein: CASSAAATNEKLFF.